This T cell receptor (beta chain) is from a study of T cell responses to AZD1222 COVID-19 vaccine. Study-level results: In a largely white British group with more females than males, clonal diversity was possibly underestimated.

On this clone itself: Its matching antigen is unknown.

Trimming took off 3 bases at V and 19 bases at J, with 13 bases between the two ends. CDR1 and CDR2 (germline): MGHRA, YSYEKL. The length of the CDR3 is 11 residues. This table comes from immunoSEQ multiplex PCR, and its TCRdb copy is limited to in-frame clones, with some not included. The data hold about 170,000 clones, with around 89% observed a single time. The chain combines TRBV4-1 with TRBJ1-6; tentatively, D is TRBD1 (5 bases). The TCR was taken from an adult in good health. Sequenced material: peripheral blood, taken on day 0 of AZD1222 vaccination. CDR3 residues: CASSQGGEPHF. The CDR3 DNA is TGCGCCAGCAGCCAGGGGGGGGAGCCTCACTTT.